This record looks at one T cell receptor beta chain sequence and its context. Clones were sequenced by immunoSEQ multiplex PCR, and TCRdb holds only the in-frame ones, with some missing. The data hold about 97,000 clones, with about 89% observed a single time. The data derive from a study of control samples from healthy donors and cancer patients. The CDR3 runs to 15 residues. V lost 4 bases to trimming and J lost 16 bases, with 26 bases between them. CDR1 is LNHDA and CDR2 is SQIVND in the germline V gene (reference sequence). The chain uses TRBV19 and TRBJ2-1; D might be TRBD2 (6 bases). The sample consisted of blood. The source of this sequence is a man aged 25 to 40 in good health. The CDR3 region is CASSNPGSQAEGRFF. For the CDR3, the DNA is TGTGCCAGTAGTAATCCAGGGTCCCAAGCGGAGGGGAGATTCTTC.